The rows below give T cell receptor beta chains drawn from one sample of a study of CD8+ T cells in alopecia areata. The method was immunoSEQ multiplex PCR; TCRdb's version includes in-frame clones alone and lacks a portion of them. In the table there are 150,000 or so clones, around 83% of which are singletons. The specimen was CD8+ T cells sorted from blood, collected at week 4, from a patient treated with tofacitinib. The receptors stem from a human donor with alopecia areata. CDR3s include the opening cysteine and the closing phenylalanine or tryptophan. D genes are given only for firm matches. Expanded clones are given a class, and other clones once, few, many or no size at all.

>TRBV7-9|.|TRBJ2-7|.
CASSPSGAYEQYF
TGTGCCAGCAGCCCCTCGGGGGCCTACGAGCAGTACTTC
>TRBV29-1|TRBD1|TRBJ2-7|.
CSVRDRRYEQYF
TGCAGCGTTCGGGACAGAAGGTACGAGCAGTACTTC
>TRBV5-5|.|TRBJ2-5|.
CASSPVGPGTLGETQYF
TGTGCCAGCAGCCCCGTGGGCCCCGGGACACTGGGGGAGACCCAGTACTTC
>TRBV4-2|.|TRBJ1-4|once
CASSLNRATNEKLFF
TGTGCCAGCAGCCTTAACAGGGCTACTAATGAAAAACTGTTTTTT
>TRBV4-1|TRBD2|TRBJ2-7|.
CASSHTSVEQYF
TGCGCCAGCAGCCATACTAGCGTCGAGCAGTACTTC
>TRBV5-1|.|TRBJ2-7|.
CASSVTVSSYEQYF
TGCGCCAGCAGCGTGACGGTTAGCTCCTACGAGCAGTACTTC
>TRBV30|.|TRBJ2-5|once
CAWTRDNRETQYF
TGTGCCTGGACCCGGGACAATCGAGAGACCCAGTACTTC
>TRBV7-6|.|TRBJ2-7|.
CASSLEGRALEQYF
TGTGCCAGCAGCTTAGAAGGCAGGGCGCTCGAGCAGTACTTC
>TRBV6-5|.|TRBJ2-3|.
CASSYRRGGTTDTQYF
TGTGCCAGCAGTTACCGAAGAGGGGGGACCACAGATACGCAGTATTTT
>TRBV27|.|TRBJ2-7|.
CASSLTGAGSYEQYF
TGTGCCAGCAGCCTAACAGGGGCCGGGAGCTACGAGCAGTACTTC
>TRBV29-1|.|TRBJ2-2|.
CSVEEGGTGELFF
TGCAGCGTTGAAGAGGGGGGCACCGGGGAGCTGTTTTTT
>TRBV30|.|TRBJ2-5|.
CAWSVHLGDQETQYF
TGTGCCTGGAGTGTACATTTGGGGGACCAAGAGACCCAGTACTTC
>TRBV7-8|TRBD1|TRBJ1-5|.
CASSLALTGRMNQPQHF
TGTGCCAGCAGCTTAGCGCTGACAGGGAGGATGAATCAGCCCCAGCATTTT
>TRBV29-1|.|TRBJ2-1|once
CSVEELGGAPGEQFF
TGCAGCGTTGAAGAGTTAGGGGGGGCCCCCGGCGAGCAGTTCTTC
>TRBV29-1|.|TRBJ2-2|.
CSVEVQDWGENTGELFF
TGCAGCGTTGAAGTGCAGGATTGGGGGGAAAACACCGGGGAGCTGTTTTTT
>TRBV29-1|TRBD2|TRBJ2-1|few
CSVEWEGPEQFF
TGCAGCGTTGAATGGGAGGGACCTGAGCAGTTCTTC
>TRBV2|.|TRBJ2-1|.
CASSDRGYSYNEQFF
TGTGCCAGCAGTGATCGGGGGTACTCCTACAATGAGCAGTTCTTC
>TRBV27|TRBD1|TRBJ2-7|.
CASSLGGQAHYWAYEQYF
TGTGCCAGCAGTTTAGGCGGACAGGCACACTATTGGGCCTACGAGCAGTACTTC
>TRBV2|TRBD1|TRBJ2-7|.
CASSYPGTGDPYEQYF
TGTGCCAGCAGTTATCCCGGGACAGGGGATCCCTACGAGCAGTACTTC
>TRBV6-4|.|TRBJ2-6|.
CASSDDSSGANVLTF
TGTGCCAGCAGTGACGACAGCTCTGGGGCCAACGTCCTGACTTTC
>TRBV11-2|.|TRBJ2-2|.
CASSLDLWGNEGNTGELFF
TGTGCCAGCAGCTTAGATCTTTGGGGAAATGAGGGGAACACCGGGGAGCTGTTTTTT
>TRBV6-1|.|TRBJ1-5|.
CASSPTGPEEHF
TGTGCCAGCAGTCCAACGGGACCGGAGGAGCATTTT
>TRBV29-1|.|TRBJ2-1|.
CSAPGQEAYNEQFF
TGCAGCGCCCCTGGGCAGGAAGCCTACAATGAGCAGTTCTTC
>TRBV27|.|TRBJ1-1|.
CASRYNRYMNTEAFF
TGTGCCAGCAGGTACAACAGGTACATGAACACTGAAGCTTTCTTT
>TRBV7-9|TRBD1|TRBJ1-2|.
CASSSGTGIYYGYTF
TGTGCCAGCAGCTCAGGGACAGGGATTTACTATGGCTACACCTTC
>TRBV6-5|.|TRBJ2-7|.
CASSQDRYEQYF
TGTGCCAGCAGCCAGGATCGCTACGAGCAGTACTTC